This TCR beta chain was obtained from a study of cytomegalovirus exposure and HLA in healthy donors. Germline-derived CDR1 and CDR2 are SGDLS and YYNGEE. V was cut by 2 bases and J by 8 bases, with 10 bases left in between. The CDR3 is 13 amino acids. In the PCR, 60 Vbeta and 13 Jbeta primers were used. Clones were sequenced by immunoSEQ multiplex PCR, and TCRdb holds only the in-frame ones, with some missing. The sample totals over 35,000 clones. This chain uses TRBV9 with TRBJ2-2; D gene ambiguous. Specimen: PBMCs. The TCR originated in a woman between 25 and 40 years old in good health and CMV-seronegative. The CDR3 nucleotides read TGTGCCAGCAGCGTCCCCCCAGTAGGGGAGCTGTTTTTT. This codes for CASSVPPVGELFF.